The entry that follows covers one TCR beta chain sequence. Clones were sequenced by immunoSEQ multiplex PCR, and TCRdb holds only the in-frame ones, with some missing. This repertoire shows 150,000 to 200,000 clones, 94% found once; its top ten account for 0.76%. This sample is drawn from a study of blood T cell repertoires in COVID-19. The ends were cut back, 2 bases at V and 4 bases at J, with 11 bases in the middle. This CDR3 spans 14 amino acids. CDR1 SGHAT and CDR2 FQNNGV come from the germline V gene. The sequence came from a man between 25 and 39 years old with COVID-19, enrolled during active disease. The specimen was peripheral blood. The V call is TRBV11-2, the J call TRBJ1-2; TRBD1 might be the D (5 bases). CDR3 in DNA: TGTGCCAGCAGCTTACGAGGGGACTTCTATGGCTACACCTTC. Translated, it gives CASSLRGDFYGYTF.